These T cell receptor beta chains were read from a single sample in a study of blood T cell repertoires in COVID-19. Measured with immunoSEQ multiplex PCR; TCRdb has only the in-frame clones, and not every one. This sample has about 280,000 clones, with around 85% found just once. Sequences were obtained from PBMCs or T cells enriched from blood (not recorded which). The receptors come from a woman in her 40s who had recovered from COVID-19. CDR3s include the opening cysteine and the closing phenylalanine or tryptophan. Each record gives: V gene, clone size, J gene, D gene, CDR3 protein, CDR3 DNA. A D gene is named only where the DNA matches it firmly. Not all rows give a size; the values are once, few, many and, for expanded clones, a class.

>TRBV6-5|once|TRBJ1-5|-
CATTGSLGQPQHF
TGTGCCACCACAGGGAGCCTTGGGCAGCCCCAGCATTTT
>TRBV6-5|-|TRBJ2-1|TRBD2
CASRTSGRMNEQFF
TGTGCCAGCAGAACAAGCGGGAGGATGAATGAGCAGTTCTTC
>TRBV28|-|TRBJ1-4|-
CASAPVATNEKLFF
TGTGCCAGCGCCCCGGTTGCAACTAATGAAAAACTGTTTTTT
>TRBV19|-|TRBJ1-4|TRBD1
CASSPTQGRAEKLFF
TGTGCCAGTAGTCCAACACAGGGGAGAGCTGAAAAACTGTTTTTT
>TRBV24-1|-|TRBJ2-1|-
CATSEAGQDEDKFF
TGTGCCACCAGTGAAGCGGGACAGGACGAGGACAAGTTCTTC
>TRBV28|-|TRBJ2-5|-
CASSPRGKPPETQYF
TGTGCCAGCAGTCCCAGGGGAAAACCACCAGAGACCCAGTACTTC
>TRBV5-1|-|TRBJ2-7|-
CASSSATYEQYF
TGCGCCAGCAGCTCTGCTACCTACGAGCAGTACTTC
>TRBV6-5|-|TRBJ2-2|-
CASRPRESYRELFF
TGTGCCAGCAGACCCCGGGAAAGTTACAGAGAGCTGTTTTTT
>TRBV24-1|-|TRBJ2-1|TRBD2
CATSPGGGEQFF
TGTGCCACCAGTCCTGGGGGGGGTGAGCAGTTCTTC
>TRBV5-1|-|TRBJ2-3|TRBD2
CASSLAGTRVTDTQYF
TGCGCCAGCAGCTTGGCCGGGACTAGAGTCACAGATACGCAGTATTTT
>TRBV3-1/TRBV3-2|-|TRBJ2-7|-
CASSPAGRKEQYF
TGTGCCAGCAGCCCCGCGGGGAGGAAAGAGCAGTACTTC
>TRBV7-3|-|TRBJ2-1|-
CASRAGGLSYNEQFF
TGTGCCAGCAGGGCCGGAGGGCTATCCTACAATGAGCAGTTCTTC
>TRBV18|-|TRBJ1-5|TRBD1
CASSPGQTNQPQHF
TGTGCCAGCTCACCGGGACAGACCAATCAGCCCCAGCATTTT
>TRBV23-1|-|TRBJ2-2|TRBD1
CASGSGQGYKANTGELFF
TGCGCCAGCGGTTCGGGACAGGGGTATAAAGCGAACACCGGGGAGCTGTTTTTT
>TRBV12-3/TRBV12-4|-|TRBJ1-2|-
CASSWGVDYGYTF
TGTGCCAGCAGTTGGGGAGTGGACTATGGCTACACCTTC
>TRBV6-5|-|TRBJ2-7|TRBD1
CASSYTGGPAYEQYF
TGTGCCAGCAGTTATACAGGGGGACCAGCCTACGAGCAGTACTTC
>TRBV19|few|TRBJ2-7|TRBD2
CASSIDRGLSYEQYF
TGTGCCAGTAGTATAGACCGGGGACTATCCTACGAGCAGTACTTC
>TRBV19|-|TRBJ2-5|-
CASSMGQKETQYF
TGTGCCAGTAGTATGGGCCAGAAAGAGACCCAGTACTTC
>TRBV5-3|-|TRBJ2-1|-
CARSLAHFISGESYNEQFF
TGTGCCAGAAGCTTGGCTCATTTCATCTCAGGGGAGTCCTACAATGAGCAGTTCTTC
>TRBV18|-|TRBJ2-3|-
CASSSSSTDTQYF
TGTGCCAGCTCATCCTCTAGCACAGATACGCAGTATTTT
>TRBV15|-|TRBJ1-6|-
CATSRSGQYRSPLHF
TGTGCCACCAGCAGATCTGGACAGTATCGGTCACCCCTCCACTTT
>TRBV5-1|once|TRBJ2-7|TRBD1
CASSPPLTGATYEQYF
TGCGCCAGCAGCCCGCCGCTGACAGGGGCCACCTACGAGCAGTACTTC
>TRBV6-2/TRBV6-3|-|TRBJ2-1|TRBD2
CASSYLLTSGKGVEQFF
TGTGCCAGCAGTTACCTCCTTACTAGCGGGAAGGGAGTTGAGCAGTTCTTC
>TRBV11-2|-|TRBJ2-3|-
CASSLRPRANGLDTQYF
TGTGCCAGCAGCTTACGCCCGAGGGCTAATGGTTTGGATACGCAGTATTTT
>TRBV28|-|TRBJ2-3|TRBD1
CASSDRVSRADTQYF
TGTGCCAGCAGTGACAGGGTATCAAGGGCAGATACGCAGTATTTT
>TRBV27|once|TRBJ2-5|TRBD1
CASSLDRAVQTQYF
TGTGCCAGCAGTTTAGACAGGGCGGTGCAGACCCAGTACTTC
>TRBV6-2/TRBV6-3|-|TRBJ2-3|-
CASSWMSADTQYF
TGTGCCAGCAGTTGGATGAGCGCAGATACGCAGTATTTT
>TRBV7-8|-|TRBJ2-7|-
CASSLVGSLAMEYF
TGTGCCAGCAGCTTAGTCGGTAGCTTAGCCATGGAGTACTTC
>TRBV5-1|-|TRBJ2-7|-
CASSLSGLVYEQYF
TGCGCCAGCAGCTTGTCGGGACTCGTCTACGAGCAGTACTTC
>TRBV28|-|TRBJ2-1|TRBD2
CASSWPGDSGSPSYNEQFF
TGTGCCAGCAGTTGGCCAGGAGATAGCGGGAGTCCTAGCTACAATGAGCAGTTCTTC
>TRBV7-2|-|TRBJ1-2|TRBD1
CASSLRIGTGLGEGYTF
TGTGCCAGCAGCCTTCGAATTGGGACAGGCCTGGGAGAGGGCTACACCTTC
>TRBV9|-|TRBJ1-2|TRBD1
CASSVATALGQGAVPYGYTF
TGTGCCAGCAGCGTAGCTACAGCCCTGGGACAGGGGGCTGTGCCCTATGGCTACACCTTC
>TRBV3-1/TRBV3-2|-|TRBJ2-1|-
CASSQDGAADEQFF
TGTGCCAGCAGCCAAGATGGGGCGGCCGATGAGCAGTTCTTC
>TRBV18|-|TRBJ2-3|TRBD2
CASSPRGGTQYF
TGTGCCAGCTCACCGAGGGGAGGGACGCAGTATTTT
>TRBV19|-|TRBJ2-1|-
CASSEVGGSVQFF
TGTGCCAGTAGCGAGGTGGGGGGTTCGGTGCAGTTCTTC
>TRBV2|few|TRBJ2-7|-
CASSTQGRGGYEQYF
TGTGCCAGCAGTACCCAGGGGAGGGGAGGGTACGAGCAGTACTTC
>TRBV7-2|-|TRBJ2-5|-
CASSLAIGEPRETQYF
TGTGCCAGCAGCTTAGCCATCGGAGAACCTAGGGAGACCCAGTACTTC
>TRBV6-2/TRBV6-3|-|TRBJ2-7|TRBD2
CASSYSGSSGEQYF
TGTGCCAGCAGTTATAGCGGGAGTTCTGGCGAGCAGTACTTC
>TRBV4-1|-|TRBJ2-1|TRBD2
CASSQTSKAGVLNEQFF
TGCGCCAGCAGCCAAACATCCAAAGCGGGAGTACTCAATGAGCAGTTCTTC
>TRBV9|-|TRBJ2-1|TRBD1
CASSGPQGAQVDEQFF
TGTGCCAGCAGCGGACCCCAGGGGGCGCAAGTAGATGAGCAGTTCTTC
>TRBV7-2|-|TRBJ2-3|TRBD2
CASSLSAGGADTQYF
TGTGCCAGCAGCTTATCCGCGGGAGGGGCAGATACGCAGTATTTT
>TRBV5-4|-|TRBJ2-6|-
CASSFHRARGGANVLTF
TGTGCCAGCAGCTTCCACAGGGCCCGGGGTGGGGCCAACGTCCTGACTTTC
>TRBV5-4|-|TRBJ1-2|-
CASSLGGTLYGYTF
TGTGCCAGCAGCTTGGGGGGCACCCTGTATGGCTACACCTTC
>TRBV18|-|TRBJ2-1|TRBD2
CASSPGTSVYNEQFF
TGTGCCAGCTCACCCGGGACTAGCGTATACAATGAGCAGTTCTTC